A selection of T cell receptor beta chains follows, all from one sample in a study of cytomegalovirus exposure and HLA in healthy donors. Repertoires were generated with immunoSEQ multiplex PCR, while TCRdb's copy carries only in-frame clones and drops some. The repertoire has 110,000 or so clones, approximately 12% of them found once; the top ten carry 16%. Sequenced: PBMCs. Source of these receptors: a man aged 40-50 years in good health and CMV-seropositive. CDR3s include the opening cysteine and the closing phenylalanine or tryptophan. Fields, in order: D gene, J gene, V gene, clone size, CDR3 DNA, CDR3 protein. D genes are given only for firm matches. Some rows have no size entry. The others give once, few or many, or a class for an expanded clone.

D: .
J: TRBJ2-1
V: TRBV7-2
size: .
DNA: TGTGCCAGCAGCGGAACCGGGACAAAGTACAATGATGAGCAGTTCTTC
CDR3: CASSGTGTKYNDEQFF

D: .
J: TRBJ2-2
V: TRBV28
size: few
DNA: TGTGCCAGCAGTTTAGGGGGCGGGTTCAACACCGGGGAGCTGTTTTTT
CDR3: CASSLGGGFNTGELFF

D: .
J: TRBJ2-4
V: TRBV13
size: few
DNA: TGTGCCAGCAGCTTTTCCGGGGGCAAAAACATTCAGTACTTC
CDR3: CASSFSGGKNIQYF

D: TRBD2
J: TRBJ2-3
V: TRBV5-6
size: few
DNA: TGTGCCAGCAGCGGGAGGGTCGGGGCACCCTTGACAGATACGCAGTATTTT
CDR3: CASSGRVGAPLTDTQYF

D: .
J: TRBJ2-7
V: TRBV19
size: few
DNA: TGTGCCAGTAGTAGTGGGGCAATCTACGAGCAGTACTTC
CDR3: CASSSGAIYEQYF

D: .
J: TRBJ2-2
V: TRBV4-3
size: .
DNA: TGCGCCAGCAGCCAAGAAGGGCCCAGGGGTACCGGGGAGCTGTTTTTT
CDR3: CASSQEGPRGTGELFF

D: TRBD1
J: TRBJ1-1
V: TRBV19
size: .
DNA: TGTGCCAGTAGTATCGGACAGGGATTTACTGAAGCTTTCTTT
CDR3: CASSIGQGFTEAFF

D: TRBD1
J: TRBJ2-2
V: TRBV2
size: few
DNA: TGTGCCAGCGGGAAAGACAGGGTTAACACCGGGGAGCTGTTTTTT
CDR3: CASGKDRVNTGELFF

D: TRBD2
J: TRBJ2-7
V: TRBV28
size: .
DNA: TGTGCCAGCAGTTTCCGGGGTCTAGCGGGAGAAGACGAGCAGTACTTC
CDR3: CASSFRGLAGEDEQYF

D: TRBD1
J: TRBJ1-3
V: TRBV29-1
size: few
DNA: TGCAGCATCGGACAGGGGAATTCTGGAAACACCATATATTTT
CDR3: CSIGQGNSGNTIYF

D: TRBD1
J: TRBJ1-1
V: TRBV30
size: .
DNA: TGTGCCTGGAGTCTGACCTCGACAGGGAGCACTGAAGCTTTCTTT
CDR3: CAWSLTSTGSTEAFF

D: .
J: TRBJ1-4
V: TRBV15
size: few
DNA: TGTGCCACCAGCAGAGATCTGGGGGCGGCGGAAAAACTGTTTTTT
CDR3: CATSRDLGAAEKLFF

D: .
J: TRBJ2-7
V: TRBV28
size: few
DNA: TGTGCCACCCTACACCCCGTCCGGGACAACGTGGGCGAGCAGTACTTC
CDR3: CATLHPVRDNVGEQYF

D: .
J: TRBJ2-7
V: TRBV21-1
size: .
DNA: TGTGCCAGCATCCCGTCCGGGGGCTACGAGCAGTACTTC
CDR3: CASIPSGGYEQYF

D: .
J: TRBJ1-2
V: TRBV4-1
size: .
DNA: TGCGCCAGCAGCCGAAGGGACCGAGGGGGCTATGGCTACACCTTC
CDR3: CASSRRDRGGYGYTF

D: .
J: TRBJ2-3
V: TRBV5-1
size: few
DNA: TGCGCCAGCAGCTTGGCAGGGGATATAGATACGCAGTATTTT
CDR3: CASSLAGDIDTQYF

D: .
J: TRBJ1-3
V: TRBV14
size: .
DNA: TGTGCCAGCAGCCTGACAGGAGCTGGAAACACCATATATTTT
CDR3: CASSLTGAGNTIYF

D: .
J: TRBJ2-5
V: TRBV5-1
size: few
DNA: TGCGCCAGCAGCTTTGGTCGAGGGTTCGGAGAGACCCAGTACTTC
CDR3: CASSFGRGFGETQYF

D: TRBD2
J: TRBJ2-5
V: TRBV5-4
size: .
DNA: TGTGCCAGCAGCTTGAATTCGCGGGGGAGAGAGACCCAGTACTTC
CDR3: CASSLNSRGRETQYF

D: TRBD1
J: TRBJ1-1
V: TRBV6-5
size: few
DNA: TGTGCCAGCAGCCCGCTACAGGGGGGCGACACTGAAGCTTTCTTT
CDR3: CASSPLQGGDTEAFF

D: TRBD1
J: TRBJ2-7
V: TRBV7-2
size: few
DNA: TGTGCCAGCAGCCTTAACGGACAGGGGATAGGGTACTTC
CDR3: CASSLNGQGIGYF

D: .
J: TRBJ2-5
V: TRBV15
size: .
DNA: TGTGCCACCAGCAGAGATTTGAGGTTGCGCGTGCCAAGTGCCCAGTACTTC
CDR3: CATSRDLRLRVPSAQYF

D: TRBD2
J: TRBJ2-1
V: TRBV7-7
size: .
DNA: TGTGCCAGCAGCTTAGGACTAGCGGGAGACAATGAGCAGTTCTTC
CDR3: CASSLGLAGDNEQFF